This passage covers 6 T cell receptor beta chains from one sample sequenced in a study of CD8+ T cells in alopecia areata. Sequencing used cDNA as its template, made by extracting RNA and reverse transcribing it. The protocol was immunoSEQ multiplex PCR, while the TCRdb copy is restricted to in-frame clones and leaves out a portion. The repertoire has 140,000 to 150,000 clones, approximately 50% of them found once; the top ten carry 6.5% to 7.5%. The sequenced material came from CD4+ T cells sorted from blood. Source of these receptors: a human donor with alopecia areata.

J is TRBJ2-7 and V is TRBV5-1, with 10 bases lining up with TRBD1. V shed 4 bases and J 3 bases; nucleotides not matched to a gene: 4. Germline V CDR1 and CDR2: SGHRS, YFSETQ. There are 14 residues in the CDR3. In nucleotides, the CDR3 is TGCGCCAGCAGCACGGGACAGGGGCACTACGAGCAGTACTTC. Its translation: CASSTGQGHYEQYF.

The V call is TRBV5-4, the J call TRBJ2-5; 11 nucleotides agree with TRBD2. Per germline, CDR1 SGHNT and CDR2 YYREEE (reference sequence). With V trimmed by 5 bases and J by 5 bases, 8 bases remained unmatched. This CDR3 comprises 15 residues. The CDR3 is CASRGPGLAAETQYF. The CDR3 nucleotides read TGTGCCAGCAGAGGCCCGGGACTAGCGGCCGAGACCCAGTACTTC.

V and J are TRBV5-1 and TRBJ2-5; 7 bases map to TRBD2. V shed 0 bases, J shed 5 bases, and the junction held 7 bases outside the gene matches. This CDR3 has 15 residues. From germline, CDR1 is SGHRS and CDR2 YFSETQ. CDR3 amino acids: CASSLGTSFGETQYF. Here the CDR3 DNA reads TGCGCCAGCAGCTTGGGGACTAGTTTCGGTGAGACCCAGTACTTC.

Only a few counts were recorded for this clone. The rearrangement links TRBV19 to TRBJ2-1; 13 nucleotides match TRBD2. The CDR3 loop spans 18 amino acids. Germline CDR1 and CDR2: LNHDA and SQIVND (reference sequence). With 5 bases clipped from V and 5 bases from J, the junction kept 12 bases outside the gene matches. The CDR3 DNA follows: TGTGCCAGTAGTCGATCACTAGCGGGAGGGCCACAAGACAATGAGCAGTTCTTC. As protein: CASSRSLAGGPQDNEQFF.

This chain links TRBV29-1 with TRBJ2-7; D gene unclear. The CDR3 loop spans 13 amino acids. The germline gives CDR1 SQVTM, CDR2 ANQGSEA. The ends were cut back, 4 bases at V and 2 bases at J, with 12 bases in the middle. CDR3 residues: CSVVGHQTYEQYF. The CDR3 DNA follows: TGCAGCGTTGTGGGTCACCAGACCTACGAGCAGTACTTC.

The chain couples TRBV9 to TRBJ2-1; possibly TRBD2 for D (5 bases). The CDR3 loop spans 17 amino acids. The ends were cut back, 3 bases at V and 0 bases at J, with 16 bases in the middle. CDR1 and CDR2 from the germline V gene are SGDLS and YYNGEE. The CDR3 loop reads CASSAPIASSSYNEQFF. Written as DNA, the CDR3 is TGTGCCAGCAGCGCCCCTATAGCGTCGAGCTCCTACAATGAGCAGTTCTTC.